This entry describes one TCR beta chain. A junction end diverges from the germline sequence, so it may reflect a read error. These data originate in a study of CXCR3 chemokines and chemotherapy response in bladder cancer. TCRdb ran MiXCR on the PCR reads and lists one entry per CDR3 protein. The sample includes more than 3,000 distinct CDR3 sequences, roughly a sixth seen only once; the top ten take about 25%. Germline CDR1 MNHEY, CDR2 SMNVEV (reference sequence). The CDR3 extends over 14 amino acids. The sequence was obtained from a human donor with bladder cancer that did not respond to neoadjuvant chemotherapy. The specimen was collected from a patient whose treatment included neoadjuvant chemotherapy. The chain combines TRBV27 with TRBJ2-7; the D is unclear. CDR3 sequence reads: CSSSLWGSSYEQYF. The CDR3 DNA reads TGTTCCAGCAGTCTCTGGGGTAGCTCCTACGAGCAGTACTTC.